Below, 25 T cell receptor beta chains from the same sample are listed, as sequenced in a study of graft-versus-host responses after intestinal transplantation. Intraepithelial lymphocytes and lamina propria lymphocytes were released through processing of graft tissue. Clones were sequenced by immunoSEQ multiplex PCR, and TCRdb holds only the in-frame ones, with some missing. The top ten hold 20% to 25% of the sample, which has more than 13,000 clones, under 70% seen once. The sample consisted of ileum tissue, taken around 770 days after intestinal transplantation. These receptor sequences come from a human patient who received an intestinal transplant, so some T cells may come from the graft donor.

The V and J genes are TRBV7-9 and TRBJ2-5, with a weak D call TRBD1 (6 bases). The J call may be incorrect, as the DNA end agrees better with TRBJ2-7. This CDR3 comprises 13 residues. Per the germline V gene, CDR1 is SEHNR and CDR2 is FQNEAQ (reference sequence). In nucleotides, the CDR3 is TGTGCCAGCAGCCCGTCAGGGGCCTACGAGCAGTACTTC. Its protein product is CASSPSGAYEQYF.

The chain couples TRBV11-2 to TRBJ2-1, with a weak D call TRBD2 (6 bases). V dropped 5 bases and J dropped 2 bases, with 13 bases sitting between them. Germline-derived CDR1 and CDR2 are SGHAT and FQNNGV. The length of the CDR3 is 15 residues. CDR3 residues: CASSTRDLTYNEQFF. The CDR3 region has the DNA TGTGCCAGCAGCACCCGGGACTTGACCTACAATGAGCAGTTCTTC.

The chain couples TRBV25-1 to TRBJ1-1, with D unclear. With 1 base removed from V and 1 base from J, the gap between germline ends came to 4 bases. This CDR3 comprises 13 residues. Germline assignment: CDR1 MGHDK and CDR2 SYGVNS. The CDR3 is CASSEFGNTEAFF. Written as DNA, the CDR3 is TGTGCCAGCAGTGAATTCGGGAACACTGAAGCTTTCTTT.

V gene TRBV5-4 combines with J gene TRBJ2-1; maybe TRBD2 (6 bases). The germline CDR1 and CDR2 sequences are SGHNT and YYREEE (reference sequence). Between the trimmed V and J ends, which lost 0 bases and 2 bases, there was a span of 12 bases. The CDR3 is 16 amino acids. The CDR3 here is CASSLELGGPYNEQFF. CDR3 in DNA: TGTGCCAGCAGCTTGGAGTTGGGAGGCCCCTACAATGAGCAGTTCTTC.

The chain carries TRBV7-6 and TRBJ2-2; D is ambiguous. Germline V gene lookup returns CDR1 SGHVS and CDR2 FNYEAQ. This CDR3 has 16 residues. Trimming took 0 bases from V and 1 from J, leaving 9 bases between them. CDR3 DNA: TGTGCCAGCAGCTTAGCCCAGTCGGGGAACACCGGGGAGCTGTTTTTT. Translation: CASSLAQSGNTGELFF.

The chain uses TRBV5-1 and TRBJ1-1; 7 bases line up with TRBD1. Losses at the gene ends were 0 bases for V and 0 bases for J; bases not matched to a gene: 5. Germline CDR1 and CDR2: SGHRS and YFSETQ. The CDR3 sequence is 16 residues long. DNA for the CDR3: TGCGCCAGCAGCTTGGGACAGGGACTCATGAACACTGAAGCTTTCTTT. This translates into CASSLGQGLMNTEAFF.

J is TRBJ2-2 and V is TRBV5-5, with TRBD1 identical over 8 bases. CDR3 size: 15 residues. Trimming cost V 5 bases and J 0 bases; bases outside gene matches: 3. Per the germline V gene, CDR1 is SGHKS and CDR2 is YYEKEE (reference sequence). CDR3 residues: CASRPGQANTGELFF. The CDR3 nucleotides read TGTGCCAGCAGACCGGGACAGGCGAACACCGGGGAGCTGTTTTTT.

The chain has TRBV27 and TRBJ1-6; 7 nucleotides align to TRBD1. Looked up from germline, CDR1 is MNHEY and CDR2 is SMNVEV (reference sequence). The CDR3 runs 16 residues. The V and J ends lost 3 bases and 10 bases, in that order; junction bases with no gene match: 12. The CDR3 nucleotides read TGTGCCAGCAGTTTTAATTTCGCAGGGGGGGGATCACCCCTCCACTTT. It encodes CASSFNFAGGGSPLHF.

The chain joins TRBV7-7 to TRBJ2-2; no reliable D call. Trimming pared 5 bases from V and 5 bases from J, leaving 12 bases between. The CDR3 loop spans 14 amino acids. CDR1 and CDR2 (germline): SSHAT, FNYEAQ (reference sequence). In DNA form, the CDR3 reads TGTGCCAGCAGCCCCGAGATAGGGACCGGGGAGCTGTTTTTT. Its translation: CASSPEIGTGELFF. Combining the CDR3 with reference TRBV7-7 and TRBJ2-2 gives the whole variable domain GAGVSQSPRYKVTKRGQDVTLRCDPISSHATLYWYQQALGQGPEFLTYFNYEAQPDKSGLPSDRFSAERPEGSISTLTIQRTEQRDSAMYRCASSPEIGTGELFFGEGSRLTVL.

The V call is TRBV6-6, the J call TRBJ1-2; D gene unclear. CDR3 length equals 15 residues. CDR1 is MNHNY, CDR2 SVGAGI, per germline (reference sequence). Trimming stripped 2 bases from V and 4 bases from J, with 14 bases between. The CDR3 loop reads CASSYPLTTVYGYTF. DNA for the CDR3: TGTGCCAGCAGTTACCCTCTTACGACGGTCTATGGCTACACCTTC.

V usage is TRBV19 and J usage is TRBJ2-3, with D perhaps matching TRBD2 (5 bases). Germline V lookup: CDR1 LNHDA, CDR2 SQIVND (reference sequence). The ends were cut back, 1 base at V and 5 bases at J, with 13 bases in the middle. This CDR3 contains 15 residues. DNA for the CDR3: TGTGCCAGTAGTATAGCCCCGGGGAGTCAAGATACGCAGTATTTT. Translated, it gives CASSIAPGSQDTQYF.

V and J are TRBV7-9 and TRBJ1-6; 9 bases are shared with TRBD1. Trimming removed 4 bases from V and 10 bases from J; junction bases left unmatched: 5. The CDR3 loop spans 14 amino acids. CDR1 SEHNR and CDR2 FQNEAQ come from the germline V gene (reference sequence). In DNA, the CDR3 is TGTGCCAGCAGCTGGGACAGGGAACACTCACCCCTCCACTTT. It codes for CASSWDREHSPLHF.

V usage is TRBV7-2 and J usage is TRBJ1-6; the D is unclear. CDR1 is SGHTA and CDR2 is FQGNSA in the germline V gene. Trimming left V 5 bases short and J 3 bases short, with 5 bases between. The CDR3 has 13 residues. In DNA, the CDR3 is TGTGCCAGCAGCCCTAACTATAATTCACCCCTCCACTTT. Amino acid sequence: CASSPNYNSPLHF.

This clone was seen just once. Within the sample, other DNA sequences also encode this same CDR3. The chain carries TRBV7-9 and TRBJ1-1; 8 nucleotides match TRBD1. The V gene's germline CDR1 is SEHNR and CDR2 FQNEAQ (reference sequence). Losses at the gene ends were 1 base for V and 1 base for J; bases not matched to a gene: 5. The CDR3 is made up of 16 amino acids. The CDR3 region has the DNA TGTGCCAGCAGCTTAGGGGGACAGGCAGCGAACACTGAAGCTTTCTTT. Its translation is CASSLGGQAANTEAFF.

The V and J genes are TRBV4-2 and TRBJ2-1; the match to TRBD2 covers 8 bases. Germline V gives CDR1 LGHNA, CDR2 YNFKEQ. The V gene end was trimmed by 5 bases and the J gene end by 3 bases; junction bases not matched to a gene: 9. The CDR3 extends over 16 amino acids. Written as DNA, the CDR3 is TGTGCCAGCAGCTCGGGAGGGACCGCTGGCTACAATGAGCAGTTCTTC. Protein: CASSSGGTAGYNEQFF.

The gene calls are TRBV5-4 and TRBJ1-2; D remains ambiguous. The V gene lost 3 bases and the J gene lost 0 bases, with 9 bases spanning the gap. The CDR3 spans 14 residues. Per the germline V gene, CDR1 is SGHNT and CDR2 is YYREEE (reference sequence). CDR3 region: CASSSFPPNYGYTF. The CDR3 bases are TGTGCCAGCAGCTCCTTCCCACCTAACTATGGCTACACCTTC.

This chain joins TRBV18 and TRBJ2-3; either TRBD1 or TRBD2 may supply D (6 bases each). The CDR3 consists of 15 residues. V was shortened by 1 base and J by 2 bases, with 10 bases between the two germline ends. Germline V gene lookup returns CDR1 KGHSH and CDR2 LQKENI. Written as DNA, the CDR3 is TGTGCCAGCTCACCACTCGGGGGCACCACAGATACGCAGTATTTT. Protein product: CASSPLGGTTDTQYF. The full variable domain, its missing parts supplied by reference TRBV18 and TRBJ2-3, is NAGVMQNPRHLVRRRGQEARLRCSPMKGHSHVYWYRQLPEEGLKFMVYLQKENIIDESGMPKERFSAEFPKEGPSILRIQQVVRGDSAAYFCASSPLGGTTDTQYFGPGTRLTVL.

This clone has more than one count but fewer than ten. The chain links TRBV30 to TRBJ1-6; 7 bases fit TRBD1. This CDR3 is 13 amino acids long. J was trimmed by 3 bases and V by 5 bases; bases with no gene match: 1. Germline CDR1 GTSNPN, CDR2 SVGIG (reference sequence). The CDR3 protein is CAWRDSYNSPLHF. Written as DNA, the CDR3 is TGTGCCTGGCGGGACAGCTATAATTCACCCCTCCACTTT.

The chain combines TRBV7-2 with TRBJ1-2; unclear D gene. This CDR3 region has 14 residues. V was shortened by 1 base and J by 2 bases, with 8 bases between the two germline ends. The germline V gene has CDR1 SGHTA and CDR2 FQGNSA. This CDR3 is CASSLGTSNYGYTF. DNA of the CDR3: TGTGCCAGCAGCTTAGGGACTTCAAACTATGGCTACACCTTC.

This chain joins TRBV4-1 and TRBJ2-5; TRBD2 matches 14 bases. This CDR3 region has 16 residues. V dropped 4 bases and J dropped 3; count of bases not matched to a gene: 4. Looked up from germline, CDR1 is MGHRA and CDR2 is YSYEKL. The CDR3 protein is CASSRRGLAGEETQYF. Written as DNA, the CDR3 is TGCGCCAGCAGCCGCAGGGGACTAGCGGGAGAAGAGACCCAGTACTTC.

The rearrangement joins TRBV5-1 to TRBJ2-7; tentative D call: TRBD1 (6 bases). This CDR3 is built from 14 residues. V was clipped by 0 bases and J by 3 bases, with 10 bases between them. The germline V gene has CDR1 SGHRS and CDR2 YFSETQ. The CDR3 coding sequence is TGCGCCAGCAGCTTGGACAGGGAGAGCTACGAGCAGTACTTC. Protein: CASSLDRESYEQYF.

V and J are TRBV11-2 and TRBJ2-1; a weak D match, TRBD1 (6 bases). Germline V lookup: CDR1 SGHAT, CDR2 FQNNGV. V shed 3 bases and J shed 4 bases, with 13 bases lying between them. The CDR3 runs 15 residues. The CDR3 reads CASSFGGQNYNEQFF. The CDR3 nucleotides are TGTGCCAGCAGCTTTGGAGGACAGAATTACAATGAGCAGTTCTTC.

The chain is built from TRBV10-3 and TRBJ1-2, with 8 nucleotides matching TRBD1. The CDR3 is made up of 14 amino acids. Germline CDR1 is ENHRY and CDR2 is SYGVKD. Trimming took 7 bases from V and 4 from J; bases not matched to a gene: 8. CDR3 DNA: TGTGCCATCAACCAGGACAGGGATCTCTATGGCTACACCTTC. Translated, it gives CAINQDRDLYGYTF.

This clone appeared a few times. This chain links TRBV10-2 with TRBJ1-4, with D possibly TRBD1 on 5 matching bases. V lost 4 bases, J lost 5 bases, and 8 bases lay in between. The CDR3 consists of 13 residues. CDR1 is WSHSY, CDR2 SAAADI, per germline. CDR3 sequence reads: CASSGQRNEKLFF. CDR3 bases: TGCGCCAGCAGTGGACAGCGGAATGAAAAACTGTTTTTT.

The V gene is TRBV2, the J gene TRBJ1-4, with D tentatively TRBD1 (5 bases). The CDR3 length is 15 residues. V dropped 7 bases and J dropped 7 bases, with 19 bases sitting between them. Germline loops: CDR1 SNHLY, CDR2 FYNNEI. DNA for the CDR3: TGTGCCAGCAAGAATCGAGACAGTTGGGGTGAAAAACTGTTTTTT. Residues: CASKNRDSWGEKLFF.